This note documents a single T cell receptor beta chain sequence. The antigen remains unidentified. KT2, a clone with a known TCR, was spiked into unfractionated PBMC. The sample is drawn from a study of quantifying T cell responses using KT2 cells. Study background: cDNA was made from DNase-treated RNA using alpha and beta constant primers.

V trimming: 8 bases; J trimming: 3 bases; junction bases outside the gene matches: 17. The CDR3 is 17 amino acids. Germline assignment: CDR1 SEHNR and CDR2 FQNEAQ (reference sequence). An oligo carrying a UMI was ligated to the cDNA 3' end. First-round PCR used three to four cycles and beta primers RC1.1 and RC1.2 covering TRBC1 and TRBC2. Separate processing of TCR alpha and beta chains began at the second PCR. TCRdb re-called the UMI-ligation and nested PCR reads with MiXCR, one entry per CDR3 protein. The table lists some 50,000 distinct CDR3 sequences, around a tenth of them singletons, with 10% in the top ten. Study outcomes and limitations: Input KT2 cell number predicted KT2 alpha and beta sequence counts linearly over several orders of magnitude.

The material sequenced was PBMCs spiked with cells of the T cell clone KT2. The chain carries TRBV7-9 and TRBJ2-3, with 7 bases identical to TRBD2. The TCR was taken from a human donor. CDR3 nucleotide sequence: TGTGCCAGCGCTAAATATGGGGCGGGAGCTCCAACAGATACGCAGTATTTT. It encodes CASAKYGAGAPTDTQYF.